The clone carrying this T cell receptor beta chain was detected a few times. This record belongs to a study of shared clonotypes between healthy human individuals. DNA input for the unsorted PBMC replicate PCRs was 250 to 300 ng, tens of thousands of T cell genomes. Researchers sequenced unsorted PBMC DNA using ten immunoSEQ deep assay plates. Clones were sequenced by immunoSEQ multiplex PCR, and TCRdb holds only the in-frame ones, with some missing. The sample consists of about 490,000 clones, more than 75% of them appearing once. This CDR3 comprises 14 residues. V was pared by 0 bases and J by 2 bases, with 7 bases between. Germline loops: CDR1 SGHTA, CDR2 FQGTGA.

The chain links TRBV7-3 to TRBJ1-1; D is possibly TRBD1 (5 bases). The sequenced sample was PBMCs. This TCR was recovered from a middle-aged woman in good health. Some clones in this sample may be carry-over from other donors' samples. CDR3 coding DNA: TGTGCCAGCAGCTTAACCAGGGTAAACACTGAAGCTTTCTTT. Translation: CASSLTRVNTEAFF.